This TCR beta chain comes out of a study of identical twins. Study-wide results and caveats: With abundant cord blood beta clonotypes, insertions were fewer; memory repertoires showed no such pattern. Out-of-frame alpha sequences shared by twins showed excess low generation probability. Twin pairs had excess sharing that was weaker in beta out-of-frame sequences.

There are a few counts of this clonotype. Its specificity is unknown. Between the trimmed V and J ends, which lost 6 bases and 2 bases, there was a span of 14 bases. Germline values: CDR1 MNHNS, CDR2 SASEGT. CDR3 size: 14 residues. Unique molecular identifiers were in the cDNA, with template-switch universal primer binding. TCRdb independently ran MiXCR on the 5' RACE reads; one entry per CDR3 protein. The sample contains approximately 700,000 distinct CDR3 sequences, roughly 6% of which appear only once. This clonotype was obtained from a man aged 18 to 29 in good health. Sequenced: naive T cells sorted from blood. The chain joins TRBV6-1 to TRBJ2-7; tentative D call: TRBD2 (5 bases). CDR3 residues: CASRETRTAYEQYV. CDR3 bases: TGTGCCAGCAGGGAAACACGGACTGCCTACGAGCAGTACGTC.